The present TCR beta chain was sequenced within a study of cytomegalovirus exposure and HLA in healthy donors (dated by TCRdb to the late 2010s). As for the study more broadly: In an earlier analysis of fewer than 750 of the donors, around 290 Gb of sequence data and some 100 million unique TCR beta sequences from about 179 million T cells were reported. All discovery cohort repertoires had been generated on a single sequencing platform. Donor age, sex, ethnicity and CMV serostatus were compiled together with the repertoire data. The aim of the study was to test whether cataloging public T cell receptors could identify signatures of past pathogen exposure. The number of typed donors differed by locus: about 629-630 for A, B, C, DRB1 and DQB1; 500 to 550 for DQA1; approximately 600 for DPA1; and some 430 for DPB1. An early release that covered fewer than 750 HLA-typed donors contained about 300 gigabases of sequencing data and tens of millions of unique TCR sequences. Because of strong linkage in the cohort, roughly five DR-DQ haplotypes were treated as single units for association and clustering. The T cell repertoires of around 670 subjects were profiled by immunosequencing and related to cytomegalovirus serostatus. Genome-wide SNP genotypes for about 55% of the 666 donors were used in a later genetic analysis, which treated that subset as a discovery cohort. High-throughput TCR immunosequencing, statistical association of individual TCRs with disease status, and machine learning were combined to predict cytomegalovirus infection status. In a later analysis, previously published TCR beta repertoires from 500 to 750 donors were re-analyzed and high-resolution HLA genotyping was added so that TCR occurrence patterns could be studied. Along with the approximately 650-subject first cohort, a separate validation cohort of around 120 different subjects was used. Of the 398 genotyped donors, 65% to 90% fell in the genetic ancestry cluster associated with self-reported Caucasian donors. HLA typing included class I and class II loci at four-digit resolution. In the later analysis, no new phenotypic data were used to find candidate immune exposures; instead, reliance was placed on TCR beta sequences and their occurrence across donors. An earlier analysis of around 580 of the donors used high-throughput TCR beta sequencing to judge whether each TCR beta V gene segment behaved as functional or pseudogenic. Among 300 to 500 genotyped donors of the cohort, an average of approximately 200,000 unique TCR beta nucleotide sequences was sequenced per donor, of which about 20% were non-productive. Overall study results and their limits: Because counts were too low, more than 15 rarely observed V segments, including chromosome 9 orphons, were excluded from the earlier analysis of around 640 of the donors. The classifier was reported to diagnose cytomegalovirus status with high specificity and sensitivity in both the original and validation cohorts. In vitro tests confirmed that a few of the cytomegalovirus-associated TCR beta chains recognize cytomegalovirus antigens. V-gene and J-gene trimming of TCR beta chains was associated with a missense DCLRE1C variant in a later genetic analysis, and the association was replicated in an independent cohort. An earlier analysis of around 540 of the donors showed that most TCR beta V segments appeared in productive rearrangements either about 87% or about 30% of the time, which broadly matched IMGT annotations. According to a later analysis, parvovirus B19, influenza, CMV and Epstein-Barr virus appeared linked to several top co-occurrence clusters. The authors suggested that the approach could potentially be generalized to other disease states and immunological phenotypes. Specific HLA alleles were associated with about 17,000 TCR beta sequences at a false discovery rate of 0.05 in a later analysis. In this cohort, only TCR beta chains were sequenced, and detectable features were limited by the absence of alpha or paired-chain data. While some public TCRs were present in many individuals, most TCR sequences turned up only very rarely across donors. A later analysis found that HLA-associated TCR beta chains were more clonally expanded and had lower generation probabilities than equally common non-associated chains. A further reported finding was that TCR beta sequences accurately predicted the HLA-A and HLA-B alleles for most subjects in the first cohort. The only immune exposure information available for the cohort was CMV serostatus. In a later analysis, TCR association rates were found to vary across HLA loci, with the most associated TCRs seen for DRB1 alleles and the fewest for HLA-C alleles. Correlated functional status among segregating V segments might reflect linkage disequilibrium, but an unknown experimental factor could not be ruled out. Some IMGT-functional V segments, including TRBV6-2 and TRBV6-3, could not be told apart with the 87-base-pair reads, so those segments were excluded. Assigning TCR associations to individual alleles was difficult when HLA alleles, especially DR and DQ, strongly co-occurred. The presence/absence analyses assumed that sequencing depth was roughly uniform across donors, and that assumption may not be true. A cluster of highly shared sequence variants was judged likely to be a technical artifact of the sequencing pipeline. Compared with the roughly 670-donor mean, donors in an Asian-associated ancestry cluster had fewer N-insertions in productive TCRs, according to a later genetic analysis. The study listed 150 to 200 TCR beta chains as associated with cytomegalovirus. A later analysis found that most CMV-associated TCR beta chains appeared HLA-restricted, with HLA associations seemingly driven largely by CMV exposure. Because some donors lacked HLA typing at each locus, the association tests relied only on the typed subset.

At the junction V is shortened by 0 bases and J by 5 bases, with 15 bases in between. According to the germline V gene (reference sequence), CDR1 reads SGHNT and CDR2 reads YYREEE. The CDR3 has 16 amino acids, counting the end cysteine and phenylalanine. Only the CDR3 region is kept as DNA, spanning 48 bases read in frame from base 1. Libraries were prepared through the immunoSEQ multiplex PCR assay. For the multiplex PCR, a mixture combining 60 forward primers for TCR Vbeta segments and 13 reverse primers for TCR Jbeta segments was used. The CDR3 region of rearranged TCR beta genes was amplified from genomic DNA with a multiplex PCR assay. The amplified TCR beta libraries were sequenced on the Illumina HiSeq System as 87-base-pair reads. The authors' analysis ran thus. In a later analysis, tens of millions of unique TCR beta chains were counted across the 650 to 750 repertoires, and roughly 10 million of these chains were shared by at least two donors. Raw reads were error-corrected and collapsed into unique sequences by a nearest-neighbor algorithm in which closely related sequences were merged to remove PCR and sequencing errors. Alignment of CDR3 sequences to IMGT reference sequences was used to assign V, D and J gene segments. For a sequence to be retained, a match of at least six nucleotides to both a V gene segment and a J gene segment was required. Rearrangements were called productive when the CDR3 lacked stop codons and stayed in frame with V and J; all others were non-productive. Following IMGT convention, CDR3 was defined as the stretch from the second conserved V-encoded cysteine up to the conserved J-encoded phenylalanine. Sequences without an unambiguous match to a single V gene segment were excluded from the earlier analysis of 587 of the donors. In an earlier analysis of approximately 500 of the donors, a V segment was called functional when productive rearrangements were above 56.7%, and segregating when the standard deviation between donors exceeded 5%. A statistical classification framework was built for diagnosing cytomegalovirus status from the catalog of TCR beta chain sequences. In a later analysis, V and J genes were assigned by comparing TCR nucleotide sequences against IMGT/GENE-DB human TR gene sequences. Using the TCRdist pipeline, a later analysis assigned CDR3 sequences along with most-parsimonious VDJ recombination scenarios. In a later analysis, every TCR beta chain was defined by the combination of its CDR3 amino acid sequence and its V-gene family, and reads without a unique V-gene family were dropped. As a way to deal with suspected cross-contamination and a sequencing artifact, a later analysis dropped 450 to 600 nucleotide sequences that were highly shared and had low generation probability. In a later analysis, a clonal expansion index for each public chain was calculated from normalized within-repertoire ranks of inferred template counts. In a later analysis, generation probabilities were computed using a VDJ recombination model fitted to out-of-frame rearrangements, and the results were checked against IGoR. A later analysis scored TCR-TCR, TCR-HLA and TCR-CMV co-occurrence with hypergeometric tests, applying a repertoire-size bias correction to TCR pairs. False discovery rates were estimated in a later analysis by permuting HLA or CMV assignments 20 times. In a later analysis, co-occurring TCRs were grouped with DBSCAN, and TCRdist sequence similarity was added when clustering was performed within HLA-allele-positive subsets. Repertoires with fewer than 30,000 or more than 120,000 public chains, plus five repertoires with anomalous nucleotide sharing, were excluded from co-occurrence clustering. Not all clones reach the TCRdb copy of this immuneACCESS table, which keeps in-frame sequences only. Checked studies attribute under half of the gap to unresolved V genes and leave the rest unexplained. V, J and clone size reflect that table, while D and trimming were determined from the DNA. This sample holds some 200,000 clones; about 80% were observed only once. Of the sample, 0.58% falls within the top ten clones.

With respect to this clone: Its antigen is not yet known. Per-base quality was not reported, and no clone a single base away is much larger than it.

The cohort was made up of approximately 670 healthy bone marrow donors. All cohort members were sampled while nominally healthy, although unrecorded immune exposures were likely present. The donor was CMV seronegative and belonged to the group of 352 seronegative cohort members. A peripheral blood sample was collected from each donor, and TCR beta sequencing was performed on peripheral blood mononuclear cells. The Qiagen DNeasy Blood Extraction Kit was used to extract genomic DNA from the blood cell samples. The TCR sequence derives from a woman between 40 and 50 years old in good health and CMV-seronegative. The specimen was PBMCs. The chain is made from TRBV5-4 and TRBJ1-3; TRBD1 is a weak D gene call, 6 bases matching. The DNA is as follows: TGTGCCAGCAGCTTGGCCTCCGCAGGGGAGAGAAACACCATATATTTT. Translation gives CASSLASAGERNTIYF.